This T cell receptor beta chain was sequenced for a study of blood T cell repertoires in COVID-19. Study-level background: T cells, B-cell-depleted T cells, or PBMCs provided the cDNA or gDNA that served as material.

Original processing methods: Quantification of nucleated cells was approximated via reference gene primer amplification. Clones were read by immunoSEQ multiplex PCR, and TCRdb kept only the in-frame ones, dropping some. V and J calls and clone size are copied from that table; D and trimming were computed from the DNA. Here the sample spans roughly 250,000 clones, approximately 90% being singletons. Each participant's cohort was designated according to participant-reported clinical history. Those designated as exposed participants met a COVID-19 case within 2 weeks before study entry. J lost 7 bases, V lost 1 base, and 7 bases had no gene match. The CDR3 covers 16 residues. Per the germline V gene, CDR1 is LGHDT and CDR2 is YNNKEL (reference sequence).

The material sequenced was PBMCs or T cells enriched from blood (not recorded which). This chain joins TRBV3-1 (or the pseudogene TRBV3-2) and TRBJ1-4; 9 bases are a match to TRBD1. The TCR comes from a man between 45 and 60 years old who had been exposed to COVID-19. CDR3 DNA sequence: TGTGCCAGCAGCCAAGGCCCCGGGACAGGGAGTGAAAAACTGTTTTTT. This translates into CASSQGPGTGSEKLFF.